This TCR beta chain comes out of a study of blood T cells in healthy people across ages. Overall study results and limits: With naive T cell percentage, TCR beta diversity showed a strong correlation. TCR beta diversity, measured per million T cells, fell in a roughly linear way with age. Higher diversity and more naive CD4+ cells were features of long-lived donors, compared to aged donors.

This clonotype has more than one count but fewer than ten. Its antigen is still unknown. Primers used in a second PCR of about 7 to 12 cycles were a sample-barcoded 5' primer and a J-beta primer mix. Through a template-switch adaptor with 12 random nucleotides, each cDNA molecule received a tag. TCRdb ran MiXCR on the 5' RACE reads and lists one entry per CDR3 protein. Seen here are approximately 1,000,000 distinct CDR3 sequences, over 35% observed once, and the top ten hold 18%. V dropped 4 bases and J dropped 2 bases, with 14 bases sitting between them. This CDR3 comprises 15 residues. The V gene is TRBV12-3 or TRBV12-4, the J gene TRBJ1-2; a weak D match, TRBD1 (5 bases). The specimen was blood. This clonotype was sampled from a woman aged 55-69 years in good health. As DNA, the CDR3 is TGTGCCAGCAGTTCCCGGGCAGGGTGGAACTATGGCTACACCTTC. Translation gives CASSSRAGWNYGYTF.